This entry lists 8 T cell receptor beta chains sequenced from one sample in a study of T cells in Graves' hyperthyroidism and ophthalmopathy. RNA transcripts gave rise to amplified TCR beta CDR3 regions. HTBI primers drove first-round RT-PCR of the TCR CDR3. Each CDR3 protein is one row after TCRdb ran MiXCR on the multiplex PCR reads. The sample yields about 580,000 distinct CDR3 sequences, about 14% seen once. Sequenced input: blood. All receptors derive from a woman aged 25 to 45 with Graves' hyperthyroidism that later progressed to Graves' ophthalmopathy.

This clonotype was counted at least ten times. The V call is TRBV18, the J call TRBJ2-5; D is uncertain. The germline V and J ends were trimmed by 0 bases and 4 bases, with 9 bases remaining between them. The germline V gene has CDR1 KGHSH and CDR2 LQKENI. CDR3 length: 14 residues. CDR3 sequence: CASSPPVLGETQYF. The CDR3 DNA follows: TGTGCCAGCTCACCACCGGTTTTGGGAGAGACCCAGTACTTC.

Many counts were recorded for this clonotype. J is TRBJ2-5 and V is TRBV20-1; TRBD2 is a possible D gene (6 bases). Germline-derived CDR1 and CDR2 are DFQATT and SNEGSKA (reference sequence). Trimming stripped 0 bases from V and 0 bases from J, with 14 bases between. The CDR3 has 16 residues. This chain's CDR3 is CSARDGLASYQETQYF. The CDR3 DNA follows: TGCAGTGCTAGAGATGGGCTAGCGTCCTACCAAGAGACCCAGTACTTC.

This clonotype was seen many times. The genes are TRBV7-2 and TRBJ2-7; possibly TRBD1 for D (6 bases). This CDR3 is built from 16 residues. Between the trimmed V and J ends, which lost 5 bases and 2 bases, there was a span of 19 bases. The germline gives CDR1 SGHTA, CDR2 FQGNSA. The CDR3 here is CASSVTDRAPPYEQYF. The CDR3 DNA is TGTGCCAGCAGCGTAACGGACAGAGCCCCCCCCTACGAGCAGTACTTC. Together with reference TRBV7-2 and TRBJ2-7, the CDR3 gives the full variable domain: GAGVSQSPSNKVTEKGKDVELRCDPISGHTALYWYRQSLGQGLEFLIYFQGNSAPDKSGLPSDRFSAERTGGSVSTLTIQRTQQEDSAVYLCASSVTDRAPPYEQYFGPGTRLTVT.

The sample holds many counts of this clonotype. The chain links TRBV12-3 or TRBV12-4 to TRBJ1-5; D is perhaps TRBD1 (5 bases). This CDR3 is 15 amino acids long. The germline V and J ends were trimmed by 8 bases and 0 bases, with 14 bases remaining between them. The CDR3 protein is CASLIQEGSNQPQHF. CDR3 in DNA: TGTGCCAGCCTTATACAGGAGGGTAGCAATCAGCCCCAGCATTTT.

In this sample, this clonotype turned up many times. The chain links TRBV12-3 or TRBV12-4 to TRBJ2-1, with 7 bases identical to TRBD2. The CDR3 has 16 residues. V was pared by 6 bases and J by 4 bases, with 12 bases of the junction left unmatched. CDR3 nucleotides: TGTGCCAGCAGGCACTGGACTAGGGGTTCTTACAATGAGCAGTTCTTC. Encoded protein: CASRHWTRGSYNEQFF.

Points on this clonotype: This sequence may be a read error, since a much larger clone differs from it by one base. The chain carries TRBV6-9 and TRBJ1-1; D remains ambiguous. In germline, CDR1 is MNHGY, CDR2 SVAAGI. This CDR3 is built from 13 residues. CDR3 DNA: TGTGCCAGCAGTTACATAGGGAACATTGAAGCTTTCTTT. Translated: CASSYIGNIEAFF.

This clonotype was counted ten times or more. This chain links TRBV3-1 with TRBJ1-2, with D hard to call. With 0 bases removed from V and 8 bases from J, the gap between germline ends came to 10 bases. The CDR3 runs 13 residues. Germline lookup yields CDR1 LGHDT and CDR2 YNNKEL (reference sequence). For the CDR3, the DNA is TGTGCCAGCAGCCAAGACCCCAGATGGGGCTACACCTTC. It translates to CASSQDPRWGYTF.

This clonotype was recorded at least ten times. The CDR3 nucleotides read TGTGCTAGTGGTCGGGAGAGGGGTTACGAGCAGTACTTC. Translating gives CASGRERGYEQYF. V usage is TRBV12-5 and J usage is TRBJ2-7; D may be TRBD2 (6 bases). The V gene's germline CDR1 is LGHNT and CDR2 FRNRAP. The CDR3 contains 13 residues. V lost 5 bases to trimming and J lost 4 bases, with 12 bases between them. The full variable domain, its missing parts supplied by reference TRBV12-5 and TRBJ2-7, is DARVTQTPRHKVTEMGQEVTMRCQPILGHNTVFWYRQTMMQGLELLAYFRNRAPLDDSGMPKDRFSAEMPDATLATLKIQPSEPRDSAVYFCASGRERGYEQYFGPGTRLTVT.